The 22 T cell receptor beta chains below come from one sample, sequenced in a study of shared clonotypes between healthy human individuals. Repertoires were generated with immunoSEQ multiplex PCR, while TCRdb's copy carries only in-frame clones and drops some. The data hold about 2.4 million clones, with over 85% observed a single time. What was sequenced was naive CD4+ T cells sorted from blood. Subset here: CD45RA+ positively selected. The receptors originated from a man between 18 and 35 years old in good health.

The rearrangement links TRBV5-1 to TRBJ2-2; D not certain. Germline values: CDR1 SGHRS, CDR2 YFSETQ. V dropped 0 bases and J dropped 3 bases, with 6 bases sitting between them. The CDR3 has 14 residues. The CDR3 DNA follows: TGCGCCAGCAGCTTGGTCGGCCACACCGGGGAGCTGTTTTTT. This encodes CASSLVGHTGELFF.

This chain uses TRBV6-1 with TRBJ2-1, with D possibly matching TRBD1 (5 bases). This CDR3 comprises 12 residues. V was cut by 6 bases and J by 6 bases, with 9 bases left in between. Looked up from germline, CDR1 is MNHNS and CDR2 is SASEGT. The CDR3 DNA reads as TGTGCCAGCAGAGGGGAAGGCAATGAGCAGTTCTTC. It specifies CASRGEGNEQFF.

The V gene is TRBV11-2, the J gene TRBJ2-1; D is ambiguous. The CDR3 is made up of 15 amino acids. The V end was cut by 1 base, the J end by 4 bases, with 11 bases between. Germline V gene sequence: CDR1 SGHAT, CDR2 FQNNGV. CDR3 in amino acids: CASSLAPDLYNEQFF. The CDR3 coding sequence is TGTGCCAGCAGCTTAGCCCCCGACTTGTACAATGAGCAGTTCTTC.

This clone showed up just once. This chain links TRBV6-1 with TRBJ2-2; D gene ambiguous. CDR1 and CDR2 (germline): MNHNS, SASEGT. Trimming shortened V by 4 bases and J by 13 bases, and 10 bases separated the two germline ends. The CDR3 extends over 11 amino acids. For the CDR3, the DNA is TGTGCCAGCAGTGGATGGGAAAGGCTGTTTTTT. It specifies CASSGWERLFF.

The chain couples TRBV5-1 to TRBJ2-5; 10 bases fit TRBD2. This CDR3 is 16 amino acids long. The ends lost 3 bases at V and 1 base at J; junction bases unmatched: 6. Germline V lookup: CDR1 SGHRS, CDR2 YFSETQ. The CDR3 coding sequence is TGCGCCAGCAGCTCAGGACTAGCGGAACTCCAAGAGACCCAGTACTTC. Residues: CASSSGLAELQETQYF.

A single count supports this clone. V gene TRBV18 combines with J gene TRBJ2-2; D may be TRBD1 or TRBD2 (5 bases each). Trimming took off 4 bases at V and 4 bases at J, with 13 bases between the two ends. Germline lookup yields CDR1 KGHSH and CDR2 LQKENI. The CDR3 contains 15 residues. CDR3 sequence (DNA): TGTGCCAGCTCACTCCTCGAGGGGAGCACCGGGGAGCTGTTTTTT. This encodes CASSLLEGSTGELFF. Supplemented by reference TRBV18 and TRBJ2-2, the full variable domain reads NAGVMQNPRHLVRRRGQEARLRCSPMKGHSHVYWYRQLPEEGLKFMVYLQKENIIDESGMPKERFSAEFPKEGPSILRIQQVVRGDSAAYFCASSLLEGSTGELFFGEGSRLTVL.

The table lists this clone with a count of one. V gene TRBV18 combines with J gene TRBJ1-2; TRBD1 aligns across 12 bases. This CDR3 has 16 amino acids. V trimming: 2 bases; J trimming: 4 bases; junction bases outside the gene matches: 5. Germline values: CDR1 KGHSH, CDR2 LQKENI. CDR3 residues: CASSPGTGGGGYGYTF. The CDR3 bases are TGTGCCAGCTCACCAGGGACAGGGGGCGGAGGCTATGGCTACACCTTC.

The gene calls are TRBV18 and TRBJ2-1; 12 bases map to TRBD2. V was pared by 3 bases and J by 5 bases, with 11 bases of the junction left unmatched. Germline assignment: CDR1 KGHSH and CDR2 LQKENI. This CDR3 comprises 18 residues. This CDR3 reads CASSPGGLAGLKDNEQFF. The CDR3 DNA reads TGTGCCAGCTCACCTGGCGGACTAGCGGGGCTTAAGGACAATGAGCAGTTCTTC.

V usage is TRBV7-9 and J usage is TRBJ2-6; the match to TRBD1 covers 11 bases. This CDR3 region has 19 residues. Germline-derived CDR1 and CDR2 are SEHNR and FQNEAQ (reference sequence). Unmatched junction bases numbered 15, after V lost 3 bases and J lost 8 bases. The CDR3: CASSFPRKGQGAGTNVLTF. CDR3 DNA: TGTGCCAGCAGCTTCCCAAGAAAAGGACAGGGGGCAGGGACCAACGTCCTGACTTTC. Together with reference TRBV7-9 and TRBJ2-6, the CDR3 gives the full variable domain: DTGVSQNPRHKITKRGQNVTFRCDPISEHNRLYWYRQTLGQGPEFLTYFQNEAQLEKSRLLSDRFSAERPKGSFSTLEIQRTEQGDSAMYLCASSFPRKGQGAGTNVLTFGAGSRLTVL.

A remark on this clone: Within the sample, other DNA sequences also encode this same CDR3. The chain employs TRBV10-1 and TRBJ2-1; TRBD1 matches 8 bases. Germline V gene lookup returns CDR1 WNHNN and CDR2 SYGVQD (reference sequence). CDR3 length: 13 amino acids. Losses at the gene ends were 6 bases for V and 4 bases for J; bases not matched to a gene: 2. CDR3: CASSGQGYNEQFF. The CDR3 bases are TGCGCCAGCAGCGGACAGGGTTACAATGAGCAGTTCTTC.

The genes are TRBV7-3 and TRBJ2-3; 10 bases agree with TRBD2. Per germline, CDR1 SGHTA and CDR2 FQGTGA. The CDR3 is 15 residues long. The J segment lost 3 bases and the V segment lost 2 bases, leaving 2 bases of the junction unmatched. The CDR3 loop is CASSLRGLATDTQYF. CDR3 sequence (DNA): TGTGCCAGCAGCTTACGGGGACTAGCGACAGATACGCAGTATTTT.

V usage is TRBV5-1 and J usage is TRBJ2-5, with D possibly being TRBD1 (5 bases). Germline loops: CDR1 SGHRS, CDR2 YFSETQ. The CDR3 has 14 residues. Trimming removed 4 bases from V and 5 bases from J, with 15 bases in between. CDR3 loop: CASSLRTLGETQYF. Written as DNA, the CDR3 is TGCGCCAGCAGCCTACGGACACTGGGGGAGACCCAGTACTTC.

This chain uses TRBV27 with TRBJ1-6, with D possibly TRBD1 on 5 matching bases. This CDR3 is 17 amino acids long. In germline, CDR1 is MNHEY, CDR2 SMNVEV (reference sequence). With 0 bases removed from V and 6 bases from J, the gap between germline ends came to 15 bases. CDR3 sequence reads: CASSLSPYQGTNSPLHF. In nucleotides, the CDR3 is TGTGCCAGCAGTTTATCCCCATACCAGGGTACTAATTCACCCCTCCACTTT.

The rearrangement uses TRBV2 and TRBJ2-5; TRBD1 is a possible D gene (7 bases). CDR3 size: 15 residues. V lost 7 bases, J lost 4 bases, and 19 bases lay in between. Germline CDR1 reads SNHLY; CDR2 reads FYNNEI. The CDR3 DNA reads TGTGCCAGCATCGAGGAGGGGGCGCTTGGAGAGACCCAGTACTTC. As protein: CASIEEGALGETQYF.

V usage is TRBV18 and J usage is TRBJ2-2; D ambiguous. V lost 7 bases and J 4 bases, leaving 4 bases between the germline ends. There are 11 residues in the CDR3. Germline V gives CDR1 KGHSH, CDR2 LQKENI. The CDR3 region is CASWGTGELFF. The CDR3 region has the DNA TGTGCCAGCTGGGGCACCGGGGAGCTGTTTTTT.

Turning to this clone: The same CDR3 can be traced to other DNA sequences in this sample. The V gene is TRBV5-1, the J gene TRBJ2-3, with 7 bases identical to TRBD1. V lost 0 bases and J lost 6; bases outside the gene matches: 4. Germline values: CDR1 SGHRS, CDR2 YFSETQ. This CDR3 comprises 14 residues. Here the CDR3 DNA reads TGCGCCAGCAGCTTGGGACAGGGTGTTGATACGCAGTATTTT. Residues: CASSLGQGVDTQYF.

In nucleotides, the CDR3 is TGTGCCAGCAGCAGGGGGCATTCCTCTGGAAACACCATATATTTT. Translating gives CASSRGHSSGNTIYF. The V and J genes are TRBV5-6 and TRBJ1-3; 7 bases are shared with TRBD1. The CDR3 totals 15 residues. Trimming at V came to 4 bases and at J to 0 bases, leaving 4 bases not matched to a gene. Germline V CDR1 and CDR2: SGHDT, YYEEEE. Using reference TRBV5-6 and TRBJ1-3 for the parts outside the CDR3, the full variable domain is DAGVTQSPTHLIKTRGQQVTLRCSPKSGHDTVSWYQQALGQGPQFIFQYYEEEERQRGNFPDRFSGHQFPNYSSELNVNALLLGDSALYLCASSRGHSSGNTIYFGEGSWLTVV.

The V gene is TRBV2, the J gene TRBJ2-2; D may be TRBD2 (6 bases). The CDR3 sequence is 15 residues long. Between the trimmed V and J ends, which lost 2 bases and 5 bases, there was a span of 12 bases. CDR1 and CDR2 (germline): SNHLY, FYNNEI. In DNA, the CDR3 is TGTGCCAGCAGTGAACAGGGACTCGGGACCGGGGAGCTGTTTTTT. Protein product: CASSEQGLGTGELFF.

As regards this clone: This sample also contains other DNA sequences that code for the same CDR3. The rearrangement links TRBV5-1 to TRBJ1-1; 9 bases are shared with TRBD1. V was clipped by 1 base and J by 3 bases; unmatched bases: 1. The CDR3 extends over 14 amino acids. The germline CDR1 and CDR2 sequences are SGHRS and YFSETQ. The CDR3 DNA is TGCGCCAGCAGCTTGAGACAGGGGGACACTGAAGCTTTCTTT. Residues: CASSLRQGDTEAFF.

J is TRBJ2-5 and V is TRBV4-3; TRBD1 matches at 10 bases. The J segment lost 1 base and the V segment lost 3 bases, leaving 5 bases of the junction unmatched. The CDR3 has 16 residues. From germline, CDR1 is LGHNA and CDR2 YSLEER. In nucleotides, the CDR3 is TGCGCCAGCAGCCATGGGGACAGGGGACGCCAAGAGACCCAGTACTTC. Protein: CASSHGDRGRQETQYF.

About this clone: Other DNA sequences in this specimen translate into the identical CDR3. The chain employs TRBV7-9 and TRBJ2-1, with 7 bases matching TRBD2. The CDR3 sequence is 15 residues long. CDR1 is SEHNR, CDR2 FQNEAQ, per germline (reference sequence). The J segment lost 4 bases and the V segment lost 1 base, leaving 4 bases of the junction unmatched. DNA for the CDR3: TGTGCCAGCAGCTTAGGGCTAGCGGATTACAATGAGCAGTTCTTC. Protein product: CASSLGLADYNEQFF.

The chain links TRBV27 to TRBJ2-1, with 10 bases that match TRBD2. Germline trimming cut 4 bases from V and 10 bases from J; bases unmatched to any gene: 7. The CDR3 loop spans 14 amino acids. The germline CDR1 and CDR2 sequences are MNHEY and SMNVEV (reference sequence). The CDR3 DNA is TGTGCCAGCAGTTCTAGCGGGAGCAAGCGGGAGCAGTTCTTC. Translation: CASSSSGSKREQFF.